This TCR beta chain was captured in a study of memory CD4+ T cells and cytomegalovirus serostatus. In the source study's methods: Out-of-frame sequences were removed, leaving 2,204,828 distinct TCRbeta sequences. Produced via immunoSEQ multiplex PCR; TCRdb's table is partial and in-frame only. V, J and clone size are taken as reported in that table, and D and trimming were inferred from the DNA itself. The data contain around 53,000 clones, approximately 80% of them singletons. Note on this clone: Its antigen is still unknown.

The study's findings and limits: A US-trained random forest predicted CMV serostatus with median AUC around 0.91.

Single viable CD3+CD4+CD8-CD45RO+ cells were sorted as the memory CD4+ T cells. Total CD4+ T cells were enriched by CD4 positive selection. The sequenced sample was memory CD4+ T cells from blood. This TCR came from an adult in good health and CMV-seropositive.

CDR3 coding DNA: TGTGCCAGCAGTTCTCCCTTCGAGGCTAGCAATCAGCCCCAGCATTTT. This encodes CASSSPFEASNQPQHF. The rearrangement uses TRBV28 and TRBJ1-5; no firm D call. The CDR3 has 16 amino acids. V gave up 4 bases and J gave up 0 bases, with 13 bases separating them. Germline CDR1 reads MDHEN; CDR2 reads SYDVKM.